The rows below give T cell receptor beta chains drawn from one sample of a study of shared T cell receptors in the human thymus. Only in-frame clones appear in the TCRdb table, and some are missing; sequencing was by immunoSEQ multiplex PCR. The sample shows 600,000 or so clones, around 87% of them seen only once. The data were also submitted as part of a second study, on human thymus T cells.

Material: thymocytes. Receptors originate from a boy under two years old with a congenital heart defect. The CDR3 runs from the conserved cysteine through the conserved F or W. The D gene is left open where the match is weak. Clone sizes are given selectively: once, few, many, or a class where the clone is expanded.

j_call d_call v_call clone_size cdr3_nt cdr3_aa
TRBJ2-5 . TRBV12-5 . TGTGCTAGTGGTTTAACCGGAGAAGAGACCCAGTACTTC CASGLTGEETQYF
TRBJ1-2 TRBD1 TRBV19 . TGTGCCACCCTACCGCCGGGACAGGTTAACTATGGCTACACCTTC CATLPPGQVNYGYTF
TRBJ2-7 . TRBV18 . TGTGCCAGCTCACCAGCCAGAAACTACGAGCAGTACTTC CASSPARNYEQYF
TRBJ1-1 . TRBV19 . TGTGCCAGTAGTATTGTTTCTGACACTGAAGCTTTCTTT CASSIVSDTEAFF
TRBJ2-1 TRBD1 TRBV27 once TGTGCCAGCAGTTTGGGGACAGGACCCCTGGGATATGAGCAGTTCTTC CASSLGTGPLGYEQFF
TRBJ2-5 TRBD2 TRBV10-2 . TGCGCCAGCAGACTCCCCGATGGGGCTAGCGGGAAAGAGACCCAGTACTTC CASRLPDGASGKETQYF
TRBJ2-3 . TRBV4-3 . TGCGCCAGCAGCCAAGATATAAACGGAGATACGCAGTATTTT CASSQDINGDTQYF
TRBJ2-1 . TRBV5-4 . TGTGCCAGCAGCCCCCGACAGTTCTCCTACAATGAGCAGTTCTTC CASSPRQFSYNEQFF
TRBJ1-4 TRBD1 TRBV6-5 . TGTGCCAGCAGTTCCCTCCGGGACAGGGGTAATGAAAAACTGTTTTTT CASSSLRDRGNEKLFF
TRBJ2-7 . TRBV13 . TGTGCCAGCAGCCCGACTGGAGCCTACGAGCAGTACTTC CASSPTGAYEQYF
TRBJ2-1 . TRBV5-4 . TGTGCCAGCAGAGACCGTTCCCTGAGGGATGAGCAGTTCTTC CASRDRSLRDEQFF
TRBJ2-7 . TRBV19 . TGTGCCAGTAGTATGTCGGGACTGGGGGCCTACGAGCAGTACTTC CASSMSGLGAYEQYF
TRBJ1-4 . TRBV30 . TGTGCCTGGAGTGTATCGGGCGGGGGCCAGGCTAATGAAAAACTGTTTTTT CAWSVSGGGQANEKLFF
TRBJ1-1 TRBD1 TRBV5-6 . TGTGCCAGCAGCCCAAGGGGGCGACTTGGAGGCACTGAAGCTTTCTTT CASSPRGRLGGTEAFF
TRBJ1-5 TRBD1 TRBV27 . TGTGCCAGCAGGAGAACAGGGGGCAATCAGCCCCAGCATTTT CASRRTGGNQPQHF
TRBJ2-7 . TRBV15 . TGTGCCACCAGCAGAGTTCGTTCAGGGGAAGCCCACGAGCAGTACTTC CATSRVRSGEAHEQYF
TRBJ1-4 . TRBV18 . TGTGCCAGCTCACCGTTCCAGGTCCGGGAATCAACTAATGAAAAACTGTTTTTT CASSPFQVRESTNEKLFF
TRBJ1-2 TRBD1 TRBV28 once TGTGCCAGCAGGGGACAGGGGTCCCTTCCTAACTATGGCTACACCTTC CASRGQGSLPNYGYTF
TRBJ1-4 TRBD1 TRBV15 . TGTGCCACCAGCAGAGCAGTCAAATTTAGGACAGGGGGACCTGCAACTAATGAAAAACTGTTTTTT CATSRAVKFRTGGPATNEKLFF
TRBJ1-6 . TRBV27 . TGTGCCAGCAGTTTATCGACAATCCCTAAGGATTCACCCCTCCACTTT CASSLSTIPKDSPLHF
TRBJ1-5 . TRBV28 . TGTGCCAGCAGTCTCCGAGAGGCGGATAGCAATCAGCCCCAGCATTTT CASSLREADSNQPQHF
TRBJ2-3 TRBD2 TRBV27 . TGTGCCAGCAGTTTATCCGCCGGAACAGGGGGGGTCGCTAGCGGGAGTAGGAATACAGATACGCAGTATTTT CASSLSAGTGGVASGSRNTDTQYF
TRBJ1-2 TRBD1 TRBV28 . TGTGCCAGCGGGGGGAGGCCCAGGGGGCGCGTATACTATGGCTACACCTTC CASGGRPRGRVYYGYTF
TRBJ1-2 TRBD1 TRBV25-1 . TGTGCCAGCACCGAAGGGGGGCAGGGGGCCAAGGGCTACACCTTC CASTEGGQGAKGYTF
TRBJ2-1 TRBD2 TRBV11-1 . TGTGCCAGCAGTCTAGCGTCTAGCGGGGGGGATTACAATGAGCAGTTCTTC CASSLASSGGDYNEQFF
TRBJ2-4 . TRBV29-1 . TGCAGCGTTTTACACATAGCCAAAAACATTCAGTACTTC CSVLHIAKNIQYF
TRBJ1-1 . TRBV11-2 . TGTGCCAGCAGCGCTCACAGGACCTGGAACACTGAAGCTTTCTTT CASSAHRTWNTEAFF
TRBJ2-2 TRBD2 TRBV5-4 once TGTGCCAGCAGCCCCAGACTAGCGGGAGGGCCCGGGGAGCTGTTTTTT CASSPRLAGGPGELFF
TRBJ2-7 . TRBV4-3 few TGCGCCAGCAGCCATGGGGCGGGGTACTCCTACGAGCAGTACTTC CASSHGAGYSYEQYF
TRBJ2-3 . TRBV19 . TGTGCCAGTAAGGTCAGGGCCACAGATACGCAGTATTTT CASKVRATDTQYF
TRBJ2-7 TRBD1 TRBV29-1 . TGCAGCGTTGGACAGGGAAACACCTACGAGCAGTACTTC CSVGQGNTYEQYF
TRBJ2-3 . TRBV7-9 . TGTGCCAGCAGAAAGGGGGCAGATACGCAGTATTTT CASRKGADTQYF
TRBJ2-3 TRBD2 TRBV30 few TGTGCCTGGAGTGCCGCCCAGGAGCGGGAGAGGCCAGATACGCAGTATTTT CAWSAAQERERPDTQYF
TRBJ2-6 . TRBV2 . TGTGCCAGCAGTGAAGGTAAAGACTTCTCGACTAGCTCTGGGGCCAACGTCCTGACTTTC CASSEGKDFSTSSGANVLTF
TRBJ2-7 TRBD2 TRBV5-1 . TGCGCCAGCAGCTTGTGCCTAGCGGGAGGGCCCTCCTACGAGCAGTACTTC CASSLCLAGGPSYEQYF
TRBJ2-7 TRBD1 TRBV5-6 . TGTGCCAGCAGCGACACTGACAGGGGTCTCTGCGAGCAGTACTTC CASSDTDRGLCEQYF
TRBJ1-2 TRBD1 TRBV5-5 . TGTGCCAGCAGCGAGGGACAGGGGTATAGCGGCTACACCTTC CASSEGQGYSGYTF
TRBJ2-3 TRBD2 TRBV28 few TGTGCCAGCAGTTTGCGCGGGAGAGGGACAGATACGCAGTATTTT CASSLRGRGTDTQYF
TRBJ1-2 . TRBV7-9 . TGTGCCAGCAGCTTAGGGCAGGGCGATGGCTACACCTTC CASSLGQGDGYTF
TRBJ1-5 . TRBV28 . TGTGCCAGCAGTTTCACAGTTCATAGCAATCAGCCCCAGCATTTT CASSFTVHSNQPQHF
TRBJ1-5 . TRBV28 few TGTGCCAGCAGTTTGACAGACAATAGCAATCAGCCCCAGCATTTT CASSLTDNSNQPQHF
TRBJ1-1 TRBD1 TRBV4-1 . TGCGCCAGCAGCCAAGAGGACAGGGGGCTGGACACTGAAGCTTTCTTT CASSQEDRGLDTEAFF
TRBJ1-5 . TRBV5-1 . TGCGCCAGCAGCTTGGCCCCGGGGTCTCAGCCCCAGCATTTT CASSLAPGSQPQHF
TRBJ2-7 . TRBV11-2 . TGTGCCAGCAGCCCCCCGACGAGGGTTTACGAGCAGTACTTC CASSPPTRVYEQYF
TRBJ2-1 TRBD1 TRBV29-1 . TGCAGCGCGCCAAAGCGGGACAGGGGGCTGTATGAGCAGTTCTTC CSAPKRDRGLYEQFF
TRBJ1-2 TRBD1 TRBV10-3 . TGTGCCATCAGTGTCGGACAGGATAATGGCTACACCTTC CAISVGQDNGYTF
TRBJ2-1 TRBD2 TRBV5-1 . TGCGCCAGCAGCCCGGTCGGGACTAGCGGGAGGAGCTCCTACAATGAGCAGTTCTTC CASSPVGTSGRSSYNEQFF
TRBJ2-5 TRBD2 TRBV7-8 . TGTGCCAGCAGCTTAGGGGCGGGAGGTGGATTTGAGACCCAGTACTTC CASSLGAGGGFETQYF
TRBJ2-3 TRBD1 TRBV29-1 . TGCAGCGTTCGAAGAACCGGGACAGGGCTGATAACAGATACGCAGTATTTT CSVRRTGTGLITDTQYF
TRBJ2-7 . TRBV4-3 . TGCGCCAGCAGCCAGAGGGCATCTAGGGGGGAGCAGTACTTC CASSQRASRGEQYF
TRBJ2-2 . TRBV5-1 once TGCGCCAGCAGGCCGCCCCAGGTATGGACCGGGGAGCTGTTTTTT CASRPPQVWTGELFF
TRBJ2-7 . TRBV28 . TGTGCCAGCAGTTTGAGGGTCCACGAGCAGTACTTC CASSLRVHEQYF
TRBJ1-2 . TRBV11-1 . TGTGCCAGCAGCCCCGAAGGGGTTACGCATGGCTACACCTTC CASSPEGVTHGYTF
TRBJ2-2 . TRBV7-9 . TGTGCCAGCAGCTTGGGGAGGACTGGGGACGTCGGAATCACCGGGGAGCTGTTTTTT CASSLGRTGDVGITGELFF
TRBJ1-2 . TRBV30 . TGTGCCTGGAGTGGGGGGGAGGGTTATGGCTACACCTTC CAWSGGEGYGYTF
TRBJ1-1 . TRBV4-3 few TGCGCCAGCAGCCAAAATTACCGAGGGGGGGACACTGAAGCTTTCTTT CASSQNYRGGDTEAFF
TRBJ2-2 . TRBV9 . TGTGCCAGCAGCCCCCTAGCGAACACCGGGGAGCTGTTTTTT CASSPLANTGELFF
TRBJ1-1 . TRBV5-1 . TGCGCCAGCGGATACTGGGGGGGTGAAGCTTTCTTT CASGYWGGEAFF